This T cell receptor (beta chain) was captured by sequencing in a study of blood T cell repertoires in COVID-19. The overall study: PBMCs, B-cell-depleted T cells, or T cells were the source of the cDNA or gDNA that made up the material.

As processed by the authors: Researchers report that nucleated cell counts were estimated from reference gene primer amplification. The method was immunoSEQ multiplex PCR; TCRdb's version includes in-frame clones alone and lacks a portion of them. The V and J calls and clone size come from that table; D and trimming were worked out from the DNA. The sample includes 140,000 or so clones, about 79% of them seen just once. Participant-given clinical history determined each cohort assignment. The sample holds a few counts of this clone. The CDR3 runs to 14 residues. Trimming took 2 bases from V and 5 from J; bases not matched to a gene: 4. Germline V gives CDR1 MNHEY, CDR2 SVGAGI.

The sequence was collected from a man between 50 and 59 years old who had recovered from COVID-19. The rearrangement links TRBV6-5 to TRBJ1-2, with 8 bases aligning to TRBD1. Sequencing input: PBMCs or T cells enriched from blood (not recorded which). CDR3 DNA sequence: TGTGCCAGCAGTTACATCGGACAGGGATATGGCTACACCTTC. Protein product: CASSYIGQGYGYTF.